This paragraph covers one T cell receptor beta chain sequence. Its antigen is currently unknown. Trimming stripped 1 base from V and 3 bases from J, with 10 bases between. The CDR3 is made up of 14 amino acids. CDR1 is MNHEY and CDR2 is SVGEGT in the germline V gene. This specimen comes from a study of T cell responses to AZD1222 COVID-19 vaccine. Broader study findings: Unmutated regions of variants are reportedly targeted by nearly half of spike-specific TCRs.

Profiled with immunoSEQ multiplex PCR; TCRdb holds only in-frame clones, not every one. The data contain roughly 100,000 clones, 86% of them singletons. This chain uses TRBV6-2 or TRBV6-3 with TRBJ2-7; D unclear. Sequenced material: peripheral blood, taken on day 0 of AZD1222 vaccination. This clonotype was obtained from an adult in good health. The CDR3 bases are TGTGCCAGCAGTTACTGGGCCAGAAACTACGAGCAGTACTTC. Protein product: CASSYWARNYEQYF.